This T cell receptor (beta chain) appears in the sequencing data of a study of B cell selection in AIRE deficiency. CDR1 is SNHLY, CDR2 FYNNEI, per germline. Trimming left V 8 bases short and J 6 bases short, with 13 bases between. The CDR3 runs to 13 residues. Assay used: immunoSEQ multiplex PCR; TCRdb lists only in-frame clones, some missing. Here the sample spans 20,000 to 30,000 clones, about 96% being singletons. The sorted conventional CD4 T cells were gated as CD4+CD127+. The specimen sequenced was conventional CD4+ T cells sorted from PBMCs. V gene TRBV2 combines with J gene TRBJ2-2; perhaps TRBD2 as D (5 bases). The source is a human donor with AIRE deficiency. The CDR3 nucleotides are TGTGCCAGCCAGCCGGGGTTCGCCGGGGAGCTGTTTTTT. It yields the protein CASQPGFAGELFF.